Following are 5 T cell receptor beta chains from one sample sequenced in a study of shared T cell receptors in the human thymus. Libraries were prepared by immunoSEQ multiplex PCR; TCRdb keeps only in-frame clonotypes and omits some of them. The top ten hold 0.02% of the sample, which has approximately 400,000 clones, approximately 95% seen once. Sequenced sample: thymocytes. These TCRs come from a human donor.

The V gene is TRBV7-9, the J gene TRBJ2-2; the match to TRBD1 covers 8 bases. The V gene's germline CDR1 is SEHNR and CDR2 FQNEAQ (reference sequence). After removal of 1 base from V and 7 bases from J, the junction contained 5 bases not matched to a gene. The CDR3 loop spans 15 amino acids. The CDR3 region has the DNA TGTGCCAGCAGCTTAGGCAGGGGGCTCAACGGGGAGCTGTTTTTT. This translates into CASSLGRGLNGELFF.

The V call is TRBV7-3, the J call TRBJ2-1, with 7 positions matching TRBD1. This CDR3 is 14 amino acids long. Germline values: CDR1 SGHTA, CDR2 FQGTGA. V lost 5 bases to trimming and J lost 4 bases; unmatched junction nucleotides: 5. DNA for the CDR3: TGTGCCAGCAGCATTGGGGACAGTTACAATGAGCAGTTCTTC. This encodes CASSIGDSYNEQFF.

This clone has a single count. The CDR3 sequence is CASSLVVGLSYNEQFF. In nucleotides, the CDR3 is TGTGCCAGCAGCTTAGTCGTGGGTCTGTCCTACAATGAGCAGTTCTTC. The rearrangement joins TRBV7-9 to TRBJ2-1; D unclear. Germline CDR1 and CDR2: SEHNR and FQNEAQ (reference sequence). The CDR3 sequence is 16 residues long. V gave up 1 base and J gave up 1 base, with 11 bases separating them.

The rearrangement uses TRBV15 and TRBJ2-7, with D uncertain. From germline, CDR1 is LNHNV and CDR2 YYDKDF (reference sequence). Trimming pared 3 bases from V and 0 bases from J, leaving 0 bases between. There are 11 residues in the CDR3. Here the CDR3 reads CATSSSYEQYF. The DNA for the CDR3 is TGTGCCACCAGCAGCTCCTACGAGCAGTACTTC. Using reference TRBV15 and TRBJ2-7 for the parts outside the CDR3, the full variable domain is DAMVIQNPRYQVTQFGKPVTLSCSQTLNHNVMYWYQQKSSQAPKLLFHYYDKDFNNEADTPDNFQSRRPNTSFCFLDIRSPGLGDTAMYLCATSSSYEQYFGPGTRLTVT.

This sequence joins TRBV10-2 and TRBJ2-1, with TRBD2 matching 14 bases. CDR3 length: 16 residues. The V gene end was trimmed by 6 bases and the J gene end by 7 bases; junction bases not matched to a gene: 8. Germline V gene data show CDR1 as WSHSY and CDR2 as SAAADI. Here the CDR3 reads CASRGFGTSGRNEQFF. The CDR3 bases are TGCGCCAGCAGGGGCTTTGGGACTAGCGGGAGAAATGAGCAGTTCTTC.